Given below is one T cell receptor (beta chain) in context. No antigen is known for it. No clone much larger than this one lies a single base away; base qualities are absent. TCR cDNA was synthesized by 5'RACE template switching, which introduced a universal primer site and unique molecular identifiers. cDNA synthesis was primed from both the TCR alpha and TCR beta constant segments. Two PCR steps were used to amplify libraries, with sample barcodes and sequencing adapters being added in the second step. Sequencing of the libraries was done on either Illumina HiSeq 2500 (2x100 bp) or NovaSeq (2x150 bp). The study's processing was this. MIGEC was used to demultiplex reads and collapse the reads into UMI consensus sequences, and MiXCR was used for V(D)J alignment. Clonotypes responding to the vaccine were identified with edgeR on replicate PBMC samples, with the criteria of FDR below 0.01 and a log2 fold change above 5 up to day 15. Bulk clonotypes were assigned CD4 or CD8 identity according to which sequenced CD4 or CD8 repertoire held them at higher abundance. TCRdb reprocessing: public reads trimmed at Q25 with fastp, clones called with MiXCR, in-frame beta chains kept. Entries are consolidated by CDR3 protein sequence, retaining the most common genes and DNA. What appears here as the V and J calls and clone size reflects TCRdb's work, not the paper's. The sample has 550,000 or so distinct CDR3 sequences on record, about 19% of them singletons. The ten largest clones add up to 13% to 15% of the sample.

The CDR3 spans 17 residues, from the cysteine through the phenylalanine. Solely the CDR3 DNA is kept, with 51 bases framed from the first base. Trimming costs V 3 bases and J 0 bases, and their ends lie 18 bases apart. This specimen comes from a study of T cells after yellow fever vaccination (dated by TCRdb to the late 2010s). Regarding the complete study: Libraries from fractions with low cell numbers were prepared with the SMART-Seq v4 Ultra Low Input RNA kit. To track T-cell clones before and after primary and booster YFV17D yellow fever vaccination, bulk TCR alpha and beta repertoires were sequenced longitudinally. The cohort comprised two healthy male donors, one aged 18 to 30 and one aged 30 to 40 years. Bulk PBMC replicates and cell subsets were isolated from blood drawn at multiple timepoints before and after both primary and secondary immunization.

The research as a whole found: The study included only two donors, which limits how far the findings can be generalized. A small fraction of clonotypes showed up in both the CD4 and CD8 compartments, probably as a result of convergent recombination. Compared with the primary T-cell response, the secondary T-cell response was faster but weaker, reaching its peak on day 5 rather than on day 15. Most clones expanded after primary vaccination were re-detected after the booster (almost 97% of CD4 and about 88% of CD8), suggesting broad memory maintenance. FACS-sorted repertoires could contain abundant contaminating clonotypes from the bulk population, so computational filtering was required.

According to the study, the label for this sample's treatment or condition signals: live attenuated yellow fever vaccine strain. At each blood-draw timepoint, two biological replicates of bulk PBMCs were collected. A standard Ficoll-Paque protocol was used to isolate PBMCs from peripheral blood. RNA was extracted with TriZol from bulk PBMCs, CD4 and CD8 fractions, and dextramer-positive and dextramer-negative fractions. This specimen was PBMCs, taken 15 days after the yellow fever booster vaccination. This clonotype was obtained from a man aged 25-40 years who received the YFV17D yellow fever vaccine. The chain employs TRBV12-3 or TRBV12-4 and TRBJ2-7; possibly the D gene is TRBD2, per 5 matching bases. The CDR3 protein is CASSFLGGLLSSYEQYF. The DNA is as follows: TGTGCCAGCAGTTTTTTGGGCGGGCTTCTTAGCTCCTACGAGCAGTACTTC.